This TCR beta chain is drawn from a study of CD8 T cells in Susac syndrome. Turning to this clonotype: A junction end diverges from the germline sequence, so it may reflect a read error.

The RNA input was about 0.45 to 1 ug, and it was reverse transcribed with random hexamers. The immunoSEQ assay covered 54 Vbeta and 13 Jbeta segments for CDR3. TCRdb called the immunoSEQ multiplex PCR reads again in MiXCR, with one record for every CDR3 protein. Among roughly 110,000 distinct CDR3 sequences listed, approximately 90% were seen once. The germline CDR1 and CDR2 sequences are SGHDN and FVKESK. This CDR3 spans 15 amino acids. Isolation of CD8+ and CD4+ T cells was performed negatively, whereas enrichment of TEMRA cells was done by FACS. The sample comprised CD8+ T cells from PBMCs. V gene TRBV14 combines with J gene TRBJ2-5; tentatively, D is TRBD2 (5 bases). The clonotype was recovered from a human donor in good health. The CDR3 sequence is CASGHGSRGWETQYF. DNA for the CDR3: TGTGCCAGCGGCCATGGGAGCCGGGGTTGGGAGACCCAGTACTTC.